This T cell receptor beta chain was sequenced in a study of T cells after yellow fever vaccination. The study's findings and limits: Re-detected after boosting: most primary clones, 95% to 98% of CD4 and about 85% of CD8.

The authors made TCR cDNA by 5'RACE template switching, adding a universal primer site and UMIs. TCRdb reprocessed the 5' RACE reads via MiXCR and lists one record per CDR3 protein. The sample holds approximately 140,000 distinct CDR3 sequences, more than 6% seen once. The CDR3 runs 15 residues. Trimming at V came to 5 bases and at J to 4 bases, leaving 6 bases not matched to a gene. This clonotype has a count of ten or more. Its antigen is unidentified. The chain recombines TRBV12-3 or TRBV12-4 with TRBJ2-7; 12 bases match TRBD2. This TCR came from a man aged 25 to 45 who received the YFV17D yellow fever vaccine. Here the sequenced sample was CD4+ T cells sorted from PBMCs, taken 5 days after the yellow fever booster vaccination. The chain's CDR3 is CASSALAGGPYEQYF. The DNA for the CDR3 is TGTGCCAGCAGTGCGCTAGCGGGAGGGCCATACGAGCAGTACTTC.